The clone carrying this TCR beta chain was observed a few times. Its antigen remains unknown. TCRdb's copy holds only in-frame clones and misses some; the assay was immunoSEQ multiplex PCR. This sample has about 55,000 clones, with under 70% found just once. Antigen-specific CD4+ T cells were expanded (with viral peptide pools) by the ViraFEST assay ahead of sequencing. The culture ran for roughly ten days, and then CD4+ T cells were isolated. Recipients of the vaccine had no prior SARS-CoV-2 infection and negative nucleocapsid antibodies. This specimen belongs to a study of vaccination effects on CD4 cells after COVID-19. Study summary: Participants received two doses of either the BNT162b2 or mRNA-1273 vaccine. General observations from the study: The study dataset contains few convalescent patients and includes no early post-infection timepoints.

The sequences come from CD4+ T cells from PBMCs cultured with SARS-CoV-2 spike peptides, collected before COVID-19 vaccination. This clonotype was obtained from a human donor who received a COVID-19 vaccine.

As DNA, the CDR3 is TGTGCCAGTAGTATACTGGGACAGGCGCTGAATCAGCCCCAGCATTTT. It encodes CASSILGQALNQPQHF. The chain carries TRBV19 and TRBJ1-5; TRBD1 matches at 8 bases. From germline, CDR1 is LNHDA and CDR2 SQIVND (reference sequence). The CDR3 is made up of 16 amino acids. V shed 2 bases and J 4 bases; nucleotides not matched to a gene: 7.